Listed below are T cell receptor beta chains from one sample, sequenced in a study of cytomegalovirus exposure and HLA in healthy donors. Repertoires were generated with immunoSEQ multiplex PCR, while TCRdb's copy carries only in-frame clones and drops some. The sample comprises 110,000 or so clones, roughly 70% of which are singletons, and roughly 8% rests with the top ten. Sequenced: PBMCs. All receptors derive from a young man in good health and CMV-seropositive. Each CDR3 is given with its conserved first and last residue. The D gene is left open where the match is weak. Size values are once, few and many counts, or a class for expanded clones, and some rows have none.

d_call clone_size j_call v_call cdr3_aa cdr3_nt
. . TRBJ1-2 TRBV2 CVSTPGGQGRTYTF TGTGTCAGCACCCCCGGGGGGCAGGGAAGAACCTACACCTTC
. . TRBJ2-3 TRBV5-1 CASRPDSSSTDTQYF TGCGCCAGCAGACCGGACAGCTCTAGCACAGATACGCAGTATTTT
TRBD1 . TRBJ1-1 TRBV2 CASSVGNRGNTEAFF TGTGCCAGCAGTGTCGGCAACAGGGGTAACACTGAAGCTTTCTTT
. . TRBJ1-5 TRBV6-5 CASSSGLSRPQHF TGTGCCAGCAGTTCCGGTCTTTCACGGCCCCAGCATTTT
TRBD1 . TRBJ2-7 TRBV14 CASSHGQVGYEQYF TGTGCCAGCAGCCACGGACAGGTTGGGTACGAGCAGTACTTC
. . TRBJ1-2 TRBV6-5 CASSYGGAGGYTF TGTGCCAGCAGTTACGGAGGGGCGGGTGGCTACACCTTC
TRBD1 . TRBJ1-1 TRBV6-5 CASSNRGNTEAFF TGTGCCAGCAGCAACAGGGGTAACACTGAAGCTTTCTTT
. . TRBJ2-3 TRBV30 CAWSWLAKDTQYF TGTGCCTGGAGTTGGCTAGCAAAAGATACGCAGTATTTT
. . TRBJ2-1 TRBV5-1 CASSLTGLNNEQFF TGCGCCAGCAGCTTGACGGGACTTAACAATGAGCAGTTCTTC
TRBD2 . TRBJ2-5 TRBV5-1 CASSLASGGETQYF TGCGCCAGCAGCTTGGCTAGCGGGGGTGAGACCCAGTACTTC
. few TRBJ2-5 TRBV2 CAIRGGGETQYF TGTGCTATCAGGGGAGGGGGAGAGACCCAGTACTTC
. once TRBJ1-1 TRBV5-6 CASSDGVWRGLSTEAFF TGTGCCAGCAGCGACGGTGTTTGGAGGGGATTGTCCACTGAAGCTTTCTTT
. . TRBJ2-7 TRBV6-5 CASSYAGSYEQYF TGTGCCAGCAGTTACGCGGGATCCTACGAGCAGTACTTC
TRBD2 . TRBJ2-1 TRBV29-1 CSVGSGSSYNEQFF TGCAGCGTTGGCAGCGGGAGCTCCTACAATGAGCAGTTCTTC
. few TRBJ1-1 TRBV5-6 CASSPLGRDTEAFF TGTGCCAGCAGCCCACTCGGTCGGGACACTGAAGCTTTCTTT
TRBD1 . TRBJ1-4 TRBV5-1 CASSPGTENEKLFF TGCGCCAGCAGCCCCGGGACAGAGAATGAAAAACTGTTTTTT
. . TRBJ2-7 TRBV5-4 CASSLRGPGYEQYF TGTGCCAGCAGCTTGCGAGGGCCCGGCTACGAGCAGTACTTC
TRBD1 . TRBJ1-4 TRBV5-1 CASNTGGNLGEKLFF TGCGCCAGTAACACAGGGGGCAATTTGGGTGAAAAACTGTTTTTT
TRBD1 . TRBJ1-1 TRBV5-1 CASSFDRGGNTEAFF TGCGCCAGCAGCTTCGACAGGGGCGGGAACACTGAAGCTTTCTTT
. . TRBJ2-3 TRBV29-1 CSVDVSADTQYF TGCAGCGTTGACGTCTCGGCAGATACGCAGTATTTT
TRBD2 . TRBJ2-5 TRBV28 CASSLLLAGGEETQYF TGTGCCAGCAGTTTATTACTAGCGGGGGGGGAAGAGACCCAGTACTTC
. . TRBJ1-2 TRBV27 CASSGSQGRYYGYTF TGTGCCAGCAGTGGCTCACAGGGAAGGTACTATGGCTACACCTTC
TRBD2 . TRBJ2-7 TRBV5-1 CASSLAGTSGASYEQYF TGCGCCAGCAGCTTGGCCGGAACTAGCGGGGCCTCCTACGAGCAGTACTTC
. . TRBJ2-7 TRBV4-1 CASSQDIEPYEQYF TGCGCCAGCAGCCAAGATATAGAGCCCTACGAGCAGTACTTC
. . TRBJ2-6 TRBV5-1 CASSLAMVGTLYSGANVLTF TGCGCCAGCAGCTTGGCTATGGTTGGGACATTATACTCTGGGGCCAACGTCCTGACTTTC
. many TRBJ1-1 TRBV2 CASGSHSGSEAFF TGTGCCAGCGGGTCCCACAGTGGCTCTGAAGCTTTCTTT
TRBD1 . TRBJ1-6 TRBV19 CASLGQPKDNSPLHF TGTGCCAGCCTGGGACAGCCAAAAGACAATTCACCCCTCCACTTT
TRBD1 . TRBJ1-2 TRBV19 CASRQPGQGVYPSYGYTF TGTGCCAGTAGACAACCGGGACAGGGAGTTTACCCCTCTTATGGCTACACCTTC
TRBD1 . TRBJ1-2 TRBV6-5 CASSPTGGSGYTF TGTGCCAGCAGCCCTACAGGGGGTAGTGGCTACACCTTC
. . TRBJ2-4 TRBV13 CASSLGRGSAKNIQYF TGTGCCAGCAGCTTGGGGAGAGGGTCGGCCAAAAACATTCAGTACTTC
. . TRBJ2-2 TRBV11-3 CASSLPGAGELFF TGTGCCAGCAGCCTTCCGGGTGCCGGGGAGCTGTTTTTT
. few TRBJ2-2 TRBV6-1 CASSSGIGELFF TGTGCCAGCAGTTCGGGGATCGGGGAGCTGTTTTTT
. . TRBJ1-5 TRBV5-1 CASSLDGFGNQPQHF TGCGCCAGCAGCTTGGACGGGTTTGGAAATCAGCCCCAGCATTTT
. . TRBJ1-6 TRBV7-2 CASSWSAGSNSPLHF TGTGCCAGCAGCTGGTCGGCCGGGAGTAATTCACCCCTCCACTTT
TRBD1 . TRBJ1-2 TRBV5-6 CASSPGQGSYGYTF TGTGCCAGCAGCCCGGGACAGGGTAGCTATGGCTACACCTTC
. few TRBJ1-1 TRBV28 CASSLRAGKVHF TGTGCCAGCAGTTTAAGGGCAGGGAAGGTACATTTT
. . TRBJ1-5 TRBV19 CASSILRVSGVSNQPQHF TGTGCCAGTAGTATTCTCCGGGTTTCGGGAGTTAGCAATCAGCCCCAGCATTTT
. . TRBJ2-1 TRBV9 CASSATGVSYNEQFF TGTGCCAGCAGCGCGACGGGGGTCTCCTACAATGAGCAGTTCTTC
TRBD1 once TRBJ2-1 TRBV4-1 CASAQGALDNEQFF TGCGCCAGCGCCCAGGGGGCGCTGGACAATGAGCAGTTCTTC
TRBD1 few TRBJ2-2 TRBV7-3 CASSPGTAGELFF TGTGCCAGCAGCCCCGGGACAGCTGGGGAGCTGTTTTTT
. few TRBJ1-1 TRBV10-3 CAISARYEAFF TGTGCCATCAGTGCCAGGTATGAAGCTTTCTTT
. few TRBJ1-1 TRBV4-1 CASSLGPAGNTEAFF TGCGCCAGCAGCCTCGGTCCAGCGGGGAACACTGAAGCTTTCTTT
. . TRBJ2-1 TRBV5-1 CASSLVRKENEQFF TGCGCCAGCAGCTTGGTTCGGAAGGAGAATGAGCAGTTCTTC
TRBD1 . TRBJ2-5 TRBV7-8 CASSSMGQKETQYF TGTGCCAGCAGCTCTATGGGACAGAAAGAGACCCAGTACTTC
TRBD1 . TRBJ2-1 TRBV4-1 CASSQDPGQFYNEQFF TGCGCCAGCAGCCAAGACCCGGGACAGTTCTACAATGAGCAGTTCTTC
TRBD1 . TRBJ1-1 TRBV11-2 CASSAQTGVNTEAFF TGTGCCAGCAGCGCCCAGACAGGGGTGAACACTGAAGCTTTCTTT
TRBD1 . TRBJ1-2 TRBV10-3 CAIRGQGVVDYGYTF TGTGCCATCAGGGGGCAGGGGGTCGTGGACTATGGCTACACCTTC
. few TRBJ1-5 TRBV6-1 CASNSGGGNQPQHF TGTGCCAGCAACTCCGGGGGAGGGAATCAGCCCCAGCATTTT
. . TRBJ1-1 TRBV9 CASSVREEYTEAFF TGTGCCAGCAGCGTAAGGGAGGAGTACACTGAAGCTTTCTTT
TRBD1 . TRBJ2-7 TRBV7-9 CASSWGDRGVEQYF TGTGCCAGCAGCTGGGGGGACAGGGGGGTTGAGCAGTACTTC
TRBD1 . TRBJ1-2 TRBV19 CASKLGTELIAGYTF TGTGCCTCAAAGCTTGGGACAGAGCTGATCGCTGGCTACACCTTC
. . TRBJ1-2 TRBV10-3 CAISGGYNYGYTF TGTGCCATCAGCGGGGGATACAACTATGGCTACACCTTC
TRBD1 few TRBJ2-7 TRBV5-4 CAQQWDPGQAYYEQYF TGTGCCCAGCAGTGGGATCCGGGACAGGCGTACTACGAGCAGTACTTC